The rows below give T cell receptor beta chains drawn from one sample of a study of graft-versus-host responses after intestinal transplantation. Assay: immunoSEQ multiplex PCR; the TCRdb copy retains only in-frame clones and omits some. The sample lists approximately 4,200 clones; 20% to 25% were seen once. The specimen was alloreactive CD4+ T cells from a mixed lymphocyte reaction culture, collected before transplantation. All receptors derive from a human patient who was an organ donor for intestinal transplantation. CDR3s include the opening cysteine and the closing phenylalanine or tryptophan. The D gene is left open where the match is weak. Rows give clone size only sometimes, using once, few, many, or a class for an expanded clone.

d_call clone_size j_call v_call cdr3_nt cdr3_aa
NA NA TRBJ2-2 TRBV6-5 TGTGCCAGCAGTGCCTACAACACCGGGGAGCTGTTTTTT CASSAYNTGELFF
NA NA TRBJ2-2 TRBV5-1 TGCGCCAGCAGCTCGTCGAACACCGGGGAGCTGTTTTTT CASSSSNTGELFF
NA medium-sized TRBJ1-2 TRBV7-8 TGTGCCAGCAGCTTAGTGCAGGGCATCTATGGCTACACCTTC CASSLVQGIYGYTF
NA NA TRBJ1-1 TRBV2 TGTGCCAGCAGTGTTCAGGCGAACACTGAAGCTTTCTTT CASSVQANTEAFF
NA medium-sized TRBJ1-3 TRBV9 TGTGCCAGCAGCGTACAACACGGAAACACCATATATTTT CASSVQHGNTIYF
NA medium-sized TRBJ2-1 TRBV7-2 TGTGCCAGCAGCTTCTTCCATGAGCAGTTCTTC CASSFFHEQFF
TRBD1 few TRBJ1-1 TRBV7-2 TGTGCCAGCAGCTTAGACAGGGGAGCTTTCTTT CASSLDRGAFF
NA few TRBJ2-3 TRBV10-3 TGTGCCATCAGTTCTTCAGGACGCGGAGGTTCAGATACGCAGTATTTT CAISSSGRGGSDTQYF
TRBD1 few TRBJ1-6 TRBV6-5 TGTGCCAGCACCCTCAGGGGGCGAAATTCACCCCTCCACTTT CASTLRGRNSPLHF
NA NA TRBJ1-4 TRBV12-5 TGTGCTAGTGGTTTGGAACAGGGAGAAACTAATGAAAAACTGTTTTTT CASGLEQGETNEKLFF
NA NA TRBJ1-1 TRBV9 TGTGCCAGCAACCCTACGCACCGACAGAATAACACTGAAGCTTTCTTT CASNPTHRQNNTEAFF
NA few TRBJ1-2 TRBV30 TGTGCCTGGAGTACGGTCGTCTATGGCTACACCTTC CAWSTVVYGYTF
TRBD1 NA TRBJ1-2 TRBV5-6 TGTGCCAGCAGCTGGGGACAGGGCATGAATGGCGTGTATGGCTACACCTTC CASSWGQGMNGVYGYTF
TRBD2 few TRBJ2-3 TRBV11-2 TGTGCCAGCAGCTCTGGACTAGCGGGGGGGCGCACAGATACGCAGTATTTT CASSSGLAGGRTDTQYF
NA NA TRBJ2-2 TRBV5-6 TGTGCCAGCAGCTTGATAGCGGGGGAGCTGTTTTTT CASSLIAGELFF
TRBD1 few TRBJ1-1 TRBV2 TGTGCCAGCAGTGAAGCCTACAGGGGGAGGACTGAAGCTTTCTTT CASSEAYRGRTEAFF
NA few TRBJ2-3 TRBV6-5 TGTGCCAGCAGTGAGCGCTCTTCGCAGTATTTT CASSERSSQYF
TRBD2 NA TRBJ2-5 TRBV28 TGTGCCAGCAGTCCCCCGGTCAGCGGGGGGGCTTGGGAGACCCAGTACTTC CASSPPVSGGAWETQYF
NA NA TRBJ2-6 TRBV7-6 TGTGCCAGCAGCTGTGCTTCTGAATTCTCACAAAGTCGGGCCAACGTCCTGACTTTC CASSCASEFSQSRANVLTF
TRBD1 few TRBJ1-1 TRBV2 TGTGCCAGCACCCTACAGGGGGCGGCGAACACTGAAGCTTTCTTT CASTLQGAANTEAFF
NA NA TRBJ1-1 TRBV27 TGTGCCAGCAAGGTCGGGGTGAACACTGAAGCTTTCTTT CASKVGVNTEAFF
TRBD1 many TRBJ2-3 TRBV6-1 TGTGCCAGCATGCTGGACAGGGGGACAGATACGCAGTATTTT CASMLDRGTDTQYF
NA NA TRBJ1-5 TRBV6-6 TGTGCCAGCAGTTATCAGTATAGCAATCAGCCCCAGCATTTT CASSYQYSNQPQHF
NA few TRBJ1-2 TRBV6-6 TGTGCCAGCAGTTCGGGACAAGGTAGTGGATATGGCTACACCTTC CASSSGQGSGYGYTF
NA few TRBJ1-6 TRBV6-1 TGTGCCAGCAACATAGGGGTTGAGAATTCACCCCTCCACTTT CASNIGVENSPLHF
TRBD1 NA TRBJ1-2 TRBV2 TGTGCCAGCAGTGGCAGGGGGCGGAGGGATGGCTACACCTTC CASSGRGRRDGYTF
NA NA TRBJ1-2 TRBV6-6 TGTGCCAGCAGTACCCTACAGGGTAACTATGGCTACACCTTC CASSTLQGNYGYTF
NA medium-sized TRBJ1-3 TRBV6-5 TGTGCCAGCAGTTACTCGACAGCAGTGGGAAACACCATATATTTT CASSYSTAVGNTIYF
NA few TRBJ1-1 TRBV29-1 TGCAGCGCTGAGGACAGTTGGGGCACTGAAGCTTTCTTT CSAEDSWGTEAFF
NA medium-sized TRBJ1-2 TRBV5-1 TGCGCCAGCAGCTCCGGGGTTGGCAGAGCCCCCTATATGGATAAGAACACCTTC CASSSGVGRAPYMDKNTF
TRBD2 NA TRBJ2-3 TRBV27 TGTGCCAGCAGTTTATTTAGCGGGGGCCCCAAAGAGAGAATAAGCACAGATACGCAGTATTTT CASSLFSGGPKERISTDTQYF
NA few TRBJ1-2 TRBV5-6 TGTGCCAGCAGCTTGGGACAGACTTATGGCTACACCTTC CASSLGQTYGYTF
TRBD1 NA TRBJ1-2 TRBV19 TGTGCCAGTAATACCGGACAGGACTATGGCTACACCTTC CASNTGQDYGYTF
NA NA TRBJ1-3 TRBV7-8 TGTGCCAGCAGCCCCTTTATAGGAAACACCATATATTTT CASSPFIGNTIYF
NA medium-sized TRBJ1-1 TRBV29-1 TGCAGCGCCGCAGGGGTCGTAGCGAACACTGAAGCTTTCTTT CSAAGVVANTEAFF
NA few TRBJ2-4 TRBV9 TGTGCCAGCAGCGTTACAGCCGCAGCCAAAAACATTCAGTACTTC CASSVTAAAKNIQYF
TRBD1 medium-sized TRBJ2-3 TRBV11-3 TGTGCCAGCAGCCAGGGGGCTTCATCAGATACGCAGTATTTT CASSQGASSDTQYF
TRBD1 medium-sized TRBJ1-1 TRBV7-6 TGTGCCAGCCCCATTAAGGCAGGGGGCGATTGGGACACTGAAGCTTTCTTT CASPIKAGGDWDTEAFF
NA large TRBJ1-2 TRBV28 TGTGCCAGCAGTTTTCGCCGGACAGCCTATGGCTACACCTTC CASSFRRTAYGYTF
TRBD2 NA TRBJ2-1 TRBV28 TGTGCCGGAAGAGCGGGGGGATACAATGAGCAGTTCTTC CAGRAGGYNEQFF
TRBD2 NA TRBJ2-2 TRBV5-1 TGCGCCAGCAGCTTGGGACTAGCGGGGGCCGGGGAGCTGTTTTTT CASSLGLAGAGELFF
NA NA TRBJ1-6 TRBV4-1 TGCGCCAGCAGCCAAGATCAGTACAGTAATTCACCCCTCCACTTT CASSQDQYSNSPLHF